This TCR beta chain was recovered during a study of blood T cells in healthy people across ages. Across the whole study: Template switching recovered approximately one barcoded beta molecule for every two T cells.

This clonotype appeared a few times. Its antigen is still unknown. Trimming removed 1 base at V and 2 bases at J, with 9 bases between. CDR3 length: 14 residues. Germline values: CDR1 SEHNR, CDR2 FQNEAQ (reference sequence). The use of a sample-barcoded 5' primer and a J-beta primer mix characterized a second PCR of 7 to 11 cycles. One entry per CDR3 protein, called by TCRdb with MiXCR from the 5' RACE reads. The profile shows over 1,500,000 distinct CDR3 sequences, 40% to 55% of them singletons. Study-wide results and limits: Age advanced and TCR beta diversity per million T cells fell, roughly linearly.

The J gene is TRBJ2-7, the V gene TRBV7-9; D gene ambiguous. The sequencing input was blood. This clonotype was sampled from a woman aged 35 to 49 in good health. The CDR3 protein is CASSLEVTPYEQYF. The CDR3 region has the DNA TGTGCCAGCAGCTTAGAGGTGACACCCTACGAGCAGTACTTC.